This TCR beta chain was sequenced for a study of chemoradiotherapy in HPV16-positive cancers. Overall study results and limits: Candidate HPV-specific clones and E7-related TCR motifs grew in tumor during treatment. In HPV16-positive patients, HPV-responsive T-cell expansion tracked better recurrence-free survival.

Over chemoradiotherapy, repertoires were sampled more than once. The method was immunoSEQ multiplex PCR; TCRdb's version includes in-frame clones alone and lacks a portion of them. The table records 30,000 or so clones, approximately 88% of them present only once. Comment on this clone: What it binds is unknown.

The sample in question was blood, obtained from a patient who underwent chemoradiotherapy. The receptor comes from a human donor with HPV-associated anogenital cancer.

The CDR3 DNA sequence: TGTGCCAGCAGCCAAGATAAGGGGAGAACAGGGAACACTGAAGCTTTCTTT. It specifies CASSQDKGRTGNTEAFF. The chain employs TRBV4-2 and TRBJ1-1, with a possible D match to TRBD1 (5 bases). The germline gives CDR1 LGHNA, CDR2 YNFKEQ. V gave up 0 bases and J gave up 1 base, with 15 bases separating them. The CDR3 contains 17 residues.